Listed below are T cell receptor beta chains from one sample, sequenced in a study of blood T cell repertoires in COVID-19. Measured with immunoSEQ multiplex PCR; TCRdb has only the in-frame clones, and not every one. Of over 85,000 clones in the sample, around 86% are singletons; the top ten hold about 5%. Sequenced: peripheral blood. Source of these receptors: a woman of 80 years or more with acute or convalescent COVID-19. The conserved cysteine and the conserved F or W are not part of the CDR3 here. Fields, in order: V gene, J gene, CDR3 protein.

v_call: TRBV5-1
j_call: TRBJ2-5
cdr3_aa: ASSLAGQGGGETQY

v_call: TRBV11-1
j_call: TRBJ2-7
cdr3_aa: ASSWTSGSPYEQY

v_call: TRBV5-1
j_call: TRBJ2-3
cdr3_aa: ASSLAQGTDTQY

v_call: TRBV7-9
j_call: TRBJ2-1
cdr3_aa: ATTSFTSGDYNEQF

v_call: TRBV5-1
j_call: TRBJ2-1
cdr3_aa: ASSQSGSNYNEQF

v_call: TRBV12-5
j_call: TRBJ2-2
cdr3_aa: ASGLGRGLDTGELF

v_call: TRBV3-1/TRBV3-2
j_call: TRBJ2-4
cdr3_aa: ASSRDRVGAKNIQY

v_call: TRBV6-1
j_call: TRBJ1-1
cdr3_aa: ASSERGGLNTEAF

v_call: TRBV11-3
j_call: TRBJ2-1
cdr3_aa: ASSLFSGNLFNEQF

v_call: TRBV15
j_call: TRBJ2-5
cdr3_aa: ATSSRGLAGEETQY

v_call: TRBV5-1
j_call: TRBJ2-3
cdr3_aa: ASSLAKLASGIGDTQY

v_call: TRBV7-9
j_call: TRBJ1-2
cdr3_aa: ASSLSPGQGGRSYGYT

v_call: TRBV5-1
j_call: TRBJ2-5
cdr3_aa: ASSSTGLETQY

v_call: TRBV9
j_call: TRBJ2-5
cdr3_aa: ASSAPPGEEETQY

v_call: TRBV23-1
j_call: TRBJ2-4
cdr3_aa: ASRPTGGLAKNIQY

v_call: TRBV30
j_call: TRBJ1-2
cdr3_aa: AWSVRAGAGYT

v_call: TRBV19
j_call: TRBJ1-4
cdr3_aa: ASSDRGQKNEKLF

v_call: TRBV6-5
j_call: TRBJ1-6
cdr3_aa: ASSYSSGLNSPLH

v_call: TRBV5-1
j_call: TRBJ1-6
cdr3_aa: ASSLGLDNSPLH

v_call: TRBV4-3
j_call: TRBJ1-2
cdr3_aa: ASSQDGAGAYGYT

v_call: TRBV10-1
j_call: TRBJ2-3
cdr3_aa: ASSDSTDTQY

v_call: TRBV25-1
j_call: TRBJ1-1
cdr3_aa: ASKRGAMNTEAF

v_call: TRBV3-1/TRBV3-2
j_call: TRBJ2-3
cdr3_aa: ASSQGAGGPTDTQY

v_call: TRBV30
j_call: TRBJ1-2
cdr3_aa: AWSTGTVNYGYT

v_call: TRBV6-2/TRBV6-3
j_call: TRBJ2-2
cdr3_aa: ASSYRWDRGVTGELF

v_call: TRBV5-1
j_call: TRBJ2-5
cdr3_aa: ASSLGSSGGAGQETQY

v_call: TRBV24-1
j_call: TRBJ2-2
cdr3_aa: ATSDQGTGELF

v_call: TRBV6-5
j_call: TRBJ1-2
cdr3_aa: ATRESYGYT

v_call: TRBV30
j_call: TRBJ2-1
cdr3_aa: AWTRLANEQF

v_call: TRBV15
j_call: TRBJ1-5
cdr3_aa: ATSGGQGHQPQH

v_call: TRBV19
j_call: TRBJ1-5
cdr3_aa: ASSPPTGARPQPQH

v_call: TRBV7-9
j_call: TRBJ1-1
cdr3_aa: ASRTTGGGTEAF